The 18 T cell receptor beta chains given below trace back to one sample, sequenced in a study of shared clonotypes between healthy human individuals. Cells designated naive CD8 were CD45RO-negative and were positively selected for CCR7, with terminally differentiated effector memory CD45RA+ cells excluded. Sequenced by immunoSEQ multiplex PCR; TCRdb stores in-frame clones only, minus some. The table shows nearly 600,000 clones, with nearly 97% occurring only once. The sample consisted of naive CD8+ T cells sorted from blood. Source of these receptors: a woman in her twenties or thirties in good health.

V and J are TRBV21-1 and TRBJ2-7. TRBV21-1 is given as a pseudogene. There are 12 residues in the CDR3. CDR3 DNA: TGTGCCAGCAGCAACACCCGCTACGAGCAGTACTTC. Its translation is CASSNTRYEQYF.

CDR3 protein: CASRYLWKNTEAFF. The CDR3 coding sequence is TGTGCCAGCAGATACCTGTGGAAGAACACTGAAGCTTTCTTT. The V gene is TRBV27, the J gene TRBJ1-1; no clear D. The CDR3 has 14 amino acids. Germline CDR1 reads MNHEY; CDR2 reads SMNVEV (reference sequence). V was pared by 6 bases and J by 1 base, with 12 bases between.

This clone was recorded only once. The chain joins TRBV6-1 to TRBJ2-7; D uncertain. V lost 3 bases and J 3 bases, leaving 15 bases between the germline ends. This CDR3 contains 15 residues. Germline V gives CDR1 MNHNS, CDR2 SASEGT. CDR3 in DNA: TGTGCCAGCAGTGACCCCCCCGGTAGACTCTACGAGCAGTACTTC. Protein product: CASSDPPGRLYEQYF.

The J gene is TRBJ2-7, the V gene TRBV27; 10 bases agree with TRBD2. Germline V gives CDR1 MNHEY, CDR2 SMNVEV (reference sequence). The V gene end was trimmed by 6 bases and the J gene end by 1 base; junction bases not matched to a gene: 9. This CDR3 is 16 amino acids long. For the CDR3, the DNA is TGTGCCAGCAGCCCCTCCCCTAGCGGGAGTTCCTACGAGCAGTACTTC. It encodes CASSPSPSGSSYEQYF.

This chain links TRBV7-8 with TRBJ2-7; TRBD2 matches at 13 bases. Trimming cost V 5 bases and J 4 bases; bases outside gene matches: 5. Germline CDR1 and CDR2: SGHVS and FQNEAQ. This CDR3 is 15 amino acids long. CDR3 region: CASSLPTSGGYEQYF. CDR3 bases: TGTGCCAGCAGCCTGCCGACTAGCGGGGGGTACGAGCAGTACTTC. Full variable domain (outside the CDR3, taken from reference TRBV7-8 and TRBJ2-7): GAGVSQSPRYKVAKRGQDVALRCDPISGHVSLFWYQQALGQGPEFLTYFQNEAQLDKSGLPSDRFFAERPEGSVSTLKIQRTQQEDSAVYLCASSLPTSGGYEQYFGPGTRLTVT.

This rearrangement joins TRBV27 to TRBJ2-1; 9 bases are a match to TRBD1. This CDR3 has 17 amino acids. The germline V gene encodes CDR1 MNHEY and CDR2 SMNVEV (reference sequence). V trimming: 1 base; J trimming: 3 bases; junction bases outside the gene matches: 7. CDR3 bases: TGTGCCAGCAGTTTATGGGTAGGACAGGGGAACTACAATGAGCAGTTCTTC. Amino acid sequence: CASSLWVGQGNYNEQFF.

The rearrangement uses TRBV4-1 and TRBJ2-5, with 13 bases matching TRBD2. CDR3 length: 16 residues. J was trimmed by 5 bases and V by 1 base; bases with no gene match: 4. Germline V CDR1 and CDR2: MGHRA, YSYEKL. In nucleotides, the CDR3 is TGCGCCAGCAGCCAAGGGACTAGCGGGAGTGTGGAGACCCAGTACTTC. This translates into CASSQGTSGSVETQYF.

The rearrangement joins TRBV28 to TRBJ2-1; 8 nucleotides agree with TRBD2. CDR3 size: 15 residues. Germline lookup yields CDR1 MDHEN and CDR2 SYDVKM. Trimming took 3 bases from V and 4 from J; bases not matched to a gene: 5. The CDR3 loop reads CASSLASGLYNEQFF. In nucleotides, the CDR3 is TGTGCCAGCAGTTTGGCTAGCGGGCTTTACAATGAGCAGTTCTTC.

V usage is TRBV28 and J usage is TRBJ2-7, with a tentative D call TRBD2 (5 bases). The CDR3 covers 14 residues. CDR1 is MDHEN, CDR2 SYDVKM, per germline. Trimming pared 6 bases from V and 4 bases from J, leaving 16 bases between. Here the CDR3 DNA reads TGTGCCAGCAGCTGGAGTCGGGAAAGGTACGAGCAGTACTTC. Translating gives CASSWSRERYEQYF.

The CDR3 DNA follows: TGTGCCACCAGCCCGAGGCCCGTTGGGGGCTACAATGAGCAGTTCTTC. Translated, it gives CATSPRPVGGYNEQFF. The chain is built from TRBV15 and TRBJ2-1; the D gene could be TRBD1 or TRBD2 (5 bases each). V was clipped by 5 bases and J by 3 bases, with 17 bases between them. CDR1 and CDR2 (germline): LNHNV, YYDKDF (reference sequence). This CDR3 has 16 residues.

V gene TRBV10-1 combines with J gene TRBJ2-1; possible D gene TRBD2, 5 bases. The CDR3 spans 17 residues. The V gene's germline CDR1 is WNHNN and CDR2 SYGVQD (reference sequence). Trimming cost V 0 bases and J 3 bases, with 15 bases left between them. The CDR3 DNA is TGCGCCAGCAGTGAGTCGACTACCAGCAATAACTACAATGAGCAGTTCTTC. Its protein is CASSESTTSNNYNEQFF.

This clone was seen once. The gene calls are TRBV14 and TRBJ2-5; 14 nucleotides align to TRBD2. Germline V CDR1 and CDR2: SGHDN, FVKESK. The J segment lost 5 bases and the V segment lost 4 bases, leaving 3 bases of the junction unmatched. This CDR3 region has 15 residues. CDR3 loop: CASSPRLAGGETQYF. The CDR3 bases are TGTGCCAGCAGCCCCCGACTAGCGGGGGGGGAGACCCAGTACTTC.

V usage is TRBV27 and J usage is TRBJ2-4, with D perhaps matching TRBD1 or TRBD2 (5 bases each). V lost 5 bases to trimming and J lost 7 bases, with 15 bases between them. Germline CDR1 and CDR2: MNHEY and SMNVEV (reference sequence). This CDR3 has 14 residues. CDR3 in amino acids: CASSHRGPSNIQYF. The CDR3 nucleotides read TGTGCCAGCAGTCACCGGGGCCCCTCGAACATTCAGTACTTC.

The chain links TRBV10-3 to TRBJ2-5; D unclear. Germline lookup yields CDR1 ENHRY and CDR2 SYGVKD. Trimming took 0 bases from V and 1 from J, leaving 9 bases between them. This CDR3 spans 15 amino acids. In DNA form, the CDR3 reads TGTGCCATCAGTGAGTCGGTCGAACCCCAAGAGACCCAGTACTTC. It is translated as CAISESVEPQETQYF.

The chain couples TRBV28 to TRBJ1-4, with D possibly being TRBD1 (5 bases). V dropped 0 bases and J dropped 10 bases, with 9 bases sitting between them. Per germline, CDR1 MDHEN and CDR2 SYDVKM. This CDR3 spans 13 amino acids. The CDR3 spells CASSLWLRGKLFF. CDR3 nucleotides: TGTGCCAGCAGTTTATGGCTTAGGGGAAAACTGTTTTTT.

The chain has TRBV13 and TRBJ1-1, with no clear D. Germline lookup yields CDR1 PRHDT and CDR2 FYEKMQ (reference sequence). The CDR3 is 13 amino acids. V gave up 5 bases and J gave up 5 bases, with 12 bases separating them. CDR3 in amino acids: CASSPREVTEAFF. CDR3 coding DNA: TGTGCCAGCAGCCCCCGGGAGGTTACTGAAGCTTTCTTT.

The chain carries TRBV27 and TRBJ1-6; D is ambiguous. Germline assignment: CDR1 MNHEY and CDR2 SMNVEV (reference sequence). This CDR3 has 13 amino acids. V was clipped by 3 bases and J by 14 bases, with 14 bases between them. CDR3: CASSFSKGNTLHF. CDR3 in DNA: TGTGCCAGCAGTTTTTCAAAAGGGAATACCCTCCACTTT.

The CDR3 DNA sequence: TGCGCCAGCAGCTTCAACCTAGCGCAGGCCAAAAACATTCAGTACTTC. It yields the protein CASSFNLAQAKNIQYF. The J gene is TRBJ2-4, the V gene TRBV5-1; a possible D gene is TRBD2 (6 bases). Trimming left V 2 bases short and J 1 base short, with 13 bases between. There are 16 residues in the CDR3. In germline, CDR1 is SGHRS, CDR2 YFSETQ.